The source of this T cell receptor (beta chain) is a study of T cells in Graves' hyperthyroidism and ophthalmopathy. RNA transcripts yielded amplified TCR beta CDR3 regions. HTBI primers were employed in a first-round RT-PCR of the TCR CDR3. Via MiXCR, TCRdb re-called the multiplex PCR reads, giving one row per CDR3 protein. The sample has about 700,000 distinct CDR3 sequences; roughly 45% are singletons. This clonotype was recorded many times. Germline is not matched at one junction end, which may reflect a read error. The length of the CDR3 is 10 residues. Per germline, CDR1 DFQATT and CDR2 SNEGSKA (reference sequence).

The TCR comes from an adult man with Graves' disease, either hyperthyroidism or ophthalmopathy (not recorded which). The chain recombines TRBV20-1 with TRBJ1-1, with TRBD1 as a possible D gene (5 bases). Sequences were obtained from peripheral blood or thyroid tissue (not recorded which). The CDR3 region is CSAGDSRAFF. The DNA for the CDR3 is TGCAGTGCTGGAGACAGTCGTGCTTTCTTT.